The 9 T cell receptor beta chains reported below all come from one sample, sequenced in a study of shared clonotypes between healthy human individuals. Profiled with immunoSEQ multiplex PCR; TCRdb holds only in-frame clones, not every one. The sample yields about 2.4 million clones, approximately 93% seen once. Sequencing input: naive CD4+ T cells from PBMCs. As for subset: CD45RA+ positively selected. Source of these receptors: a man younger than 30 in good health. Some clones in this sample may be carry-over from other donors' samples.

This chain links TRBV7-3 with TRBJ2-2; 9 bases agree with TRBD1. The CDR3 contains 15 residues. The germline gives CDR1 SGHTA, CDR2 FQGTGA. V gave up 5 bases and J gave up 5 bases; unmatched junction bases: 6. The CDR3 nucleotides are TGTGCCAGCAGCCCAGGGACAGGGATGACCGGGGAGCTGTTTTTT. Protein sequence: CASSPGTGMTGELFF. Full variable domain (remainder filled in from reference TRBV7-3 and TRBJ2-2): GAGVSQTPSNKVTEKGKYVELRCDPISGHTALYWYRQSLGQGPEFLIYFQGTGAADDSGLPNDRFFAVRPEGSVSTLKIQRTERGDSAVYLCASSPGTGMTGELFFGEGSRLTVL.

The rearrangement links TRBV5-4 to TRBJ2-3; D perhaps matches TRBD2 (6 bases). Looked up from germline, CDR1 is SGHNT and CDR2 is YYREEE (reference sequence). This CDR3 is built from 16 residues. The ends were cut back, 0 bases at V and 8 bases at J, with 19 bases in the middle. The CDR3: CASSLVPGVAPGTQYF. CDR3 sequence (DNA): TGTGCCAGCAGCTTGGTACCGGGAGTCGCACCAGGTACGCAGTATTTT.

The genes are TRBV6-1 and TRBJ1-1; D is unresolved. CDR3 length equals 12 residues. Trimming left V 6 bases short and J 8 bases short, with 13 bases between. Germline V lookup: CDR1 MNHNS, CDR2 SASEGT. CDR3 nucleotides: TGTGCCAGCAGCACCCGGGAGAGGGAAGCTTTCTTT. It encodes CASSTREREAFF.

The chain joins TRBV28 to TRBJ1-3; TRBD1 is a possible D gene (6 bases). The CDR3 is made up of 14 amino acids. Germline V lookup: CDR1 MDHEN, CDR2 SYDVKM. Trimming cost V 5 bases and J 11 bases, with 19 bases left between them. The CDR3 nucleotides read TGTGCCAGCAGTCCTATAGGTGGGGGCCCGCCCATATATTTT. Protein sequence: CASSPIGGGPPIYF.

This chain connects TRBV7-3 to TRBJ1-2; possible D gene TRBD1, 5 bases. Trimming left V 4 bases short and J 3 bases short, with 12 bases between. Germline V gives CDR1 SGHTA, CDR2 FQGTGA. The CDR3 runs to 14 residues. This chain's CDR3 is CASSSVPGDYGYTF. The DNA of the CDR3 is TGTGCCAGCAGCTCTGTCCCGGGGGACTATGGCTACACCTTC.

The chain uses TRBV7-2 and TRBJ2-1, with 7 bases lining up with TRBD2. V shed 3 bases and J 10 bases; nucleotides not matched to a gene: 9. This CDR3 has 14 residues. The germline V gene encodes CDR1 SGHTA and CDR2 FQGNSA. CDR3 DNA sequence: TGTGCCAGCAGCTTGAAGAAAGCGGGACGGGAGCAGTTCTTC. This gives the protein CASSLKKAGREQFF.

The V and J genes are TRBV5-1 and TRBJ2-7; D unclear. Looked up from germline, CDR1 is SGHRS and CDR2 is YFSETQ. The CDR3 has 14 amino acids. Trimming removed 2 bases from V and 0 bases from J, with 9 bases in between. In DNA form, the CDR3 reads TGCGCCAGCAGCTTCGGTGGGGTCTCCTACGAGCAGTACTTC. Translated, it gives CASSFGGVSYEQYF.

The rearrangement links TRBV28 to TRBJ1-2; 7 nucleotides agree with TRBD1. Germline V gene lookup returns CDR1 MDHEN and CDR2 SYDVKM. With V trimmed by 7 bases and J by 4 bases, 15 bases remained unmatched. The CDR3 contains 16 residues. The CDR3 DNA follows: TGTGCCAGCACCCCGGGGCCCGGGCCAGGGGGCTATGGCTACACCTTC. The encoded protein is CASTPGPGPGGYGYTF.

This chain uses TRBV27 with TRBJ1-1; a weak D match, TRBD1 (5 bases). The CDR3 loop spans 10 amino acids. The germline CDR1 and CDR2 sequences are MNHEY and SMNVEV (reference sequence). Between the trimmed V and J ends, which lost 3 bases and 14 bases, there was a span of 10 bases. The CDR3 DNA sequence: TGTGCCAGCAGTTTGGCAGGGTCGTTCTTT. Translated: CASSLAGSFF.